These 18 T cell receptor beta chains were sequenced from one sample in a study of T-cell reconstitution after alpha-beta-depleted transplantation in children. TCRbeta library construction was performed incorporating unique molecular identifiers. One entry per CDR3 protein, called by TCRdb with MiXCR from the PCR reads. The table includes over 150,000 distinct CDR3 sequences, approximately 7% detected once. The source was PBMCs, collected before TCRalphabeta/CD19-depleted stem cell transplant. These TCRs come from a boy aged 2 to 10 with acute lymphoblastic leukemia, due to receive a stem cell transplant.

The CDR3 reads CASSSDGTGNTGELFF. The CDR3 coding sequence is TGTGCCAGCAGTTCAGACGGGACGGGTAACACCGGGGAGCTGTTTTTT. The chain combines TRBV6-2 or TRBV6-3 with TRBJ2-2; D is tentatively TRBD1 or TRBD2 (5 bases each). Trimming left V 4 bases short and J 2 bases short, with 14 bases between. Germline V gives CDR1 MNHEY, CDR2 SVGEGT. The CDR3 covers 16 residues.

This clonotype was detected many times. The chain carries TRBV5-1 and TRBJ2-7, with D perhaps matching TRBD1 (5 bases). Trimming took off 3 bases at V and 2 bases at J, with 9 bases between the two ends. CDR1 SGHRS and CDR2 YFSETQ come from the germline V gene. The CDR3 extends over 13 amino acids. The CDR3 here is CASSSEQAYEQYF. The CDR3 nucleotides read TGCGCCAGCAGCTCCGAACAGGCCTACGAGCAGTACTTC.

The table lists this clonotype with many counts. V gene TRBV2 combines with J gene TRBJ1-3; 8 nucleotides match TRBD1. The V gene's germline CDR1 is SNHLY and CDR2 FYNNEI. The CDR3 consists of 14 residues. V was pared by 6 bases and J by 3 bases, with 4 bases of the junction left unmatched. This chain's CDR3 is CASRGGTGGNTIYF. The DNA for the CDR3 is TGTGCCAGCAGGGGGGGGACAGGTGGAAACACCATATATTTT. The full variable domain, rest sourced from reference TRBV2 and TRBJ1-3, is EPEVTQTPSHQVTQMGQEVILRCVPISNHLYFYWYRQILGQKVEFLVSFYNNEISEKSEIFDDQFSVERPDGSNFTLKIRSTKLEDSAMYFCASRGGTGGNTIYFGEGSWLTVV.

This clonotype was counted many times. The rearrangement uses TRBV5-1 and TRBJ2-3; D remains unclear. CDR3 length: 12 amino acids. The germline V gene encodes CDR1 SGHRS and CDR2 YFSETQ. V was cut by 1 base and J by 2 bases, with 2 bases left in between. The CDR3 DNA reads as TGCGCCAGCAGCTTGCCCACAGATACGCAGTATTTT. Protein product: CASSLPTDTQYF.

The chain is built from TRBV6-2 or TRBV6-3 and TRBJ2-7; 12 nucleotides line up with TRBD2. With V trimmed by 6 bases and J by 6 bases, 6 bases remained unmatched. The germline V gene has CDR1 MNHEY and CDR2 SVGEGT. The CDR3 covers 14 residues. This chain's CDR3 is CASRLTSGRGEQYF. CDR3 coding DNA: TGTGCCAGCAGACTGACTAGCGGGAGAGGCGAGCAGTACTTC.

This clonotype was detected only a few times. The rearrangement links TRBV30 to TRBJ1-5, with D unclear. Trimming left V 0 bases short and J 5 bases short, with 8 bases between. The CDR3 runs to 13 residues. The germline CDR1 and CDR2 sequences are GTSNPN and SVGIG (reference sequence). Here the CDR3 reads CAWSVGPDQPQHF. The CDR3 coding sequence is TGTGCCTGGAGTGTAGGTCCCGATCAGCCCCAGCATTTT.

This sequence joins TRBV15 and TRBJ1-2; unclear D gene. The V end lost 4 bases, the J end lost 5 bases, and 11 bases lay between the germline ends. There are 13 residues in the CDR3. Germline V gives CDR1 LNHNV, CDR2 YYDKDF (reference sequence). In DNA, the CDR3 is TGTGCCACCAGCACCGGACGGATTTATGGCTACACCTTC. The encoded protein is CATSTGRIYGYTF.

This clonotype was observed a handful of times. The chain is built from TRBV4-2 and TRBJ2-1; 11 nucleotides align to TRBD2. Trimming took 3 bases from V and 5 from J; bases not matched to a gene: 6. Germline CDR1 is LGHNA and CDR2 is YNFKEQ. The CDR3 length is 16 residues. CDR3: CASSQYLAGGHNEQFF. CDR3 DNA: TGTGCCAGCAGCCAGTACCTAGCGGGAGGCCACAATGAGCAGTTCTTC.

The chain couples TRBV12-3 or TRBV12-4 to TRBJ2-7; D unclear. V lost 4 bases to trimming and J lost 6 bases, with 13 bases between them. The CDR3 has 13 amino acids. The CDR3 protein is CASSSLITIEQYF. The CDR3, as DNA: TGTGCCAGCAGTTCCTTAATTACGATCGAGCAGTACTTC.

The gene calls are TRBV2 and TRBJ1-5; D not resolved. V shed 6 bases and J shed 3 bases, with 12 bases lying between them. CDR1 is SNHLY and CDR2 is FYNNEI in the germline V gene. CDR3 length: 14 residues. CDR3 sequence reads: CASRRDGLNQPQHF. DNA for the CDR3: TGTGCCAGCAGACGCGACGGACTCAATCAGCCCCAGCATTTT. The full variable domain, its missing parts supplied by reference TRBV2 and TRBJ1-5, is EPEVTQTPSHQVTQMGQEVILRCVPISNHLYFYWYRQILGQKVEFLVSFYNNEISEKSEIFDDQFSVERPDGSNFTLKIRSTKLEDSAMYFCASRRDGLNQPQHFGDGTRLSIL.

This clonotype was seen repeatedly, ten times or more. Sequence at one end of the junction differs from germline and may be a read error. The rearrangement joins TRBV7-9 to TRBJ2-3, with TRBD2 matching over 10 bases. The germline V gene has CDR1 SEHNR and CDR2 FQNEAQ (reference sequence). The CDR3 consists of 15 residues. CDR3 protein: CASSLAGTSEDTQYF. DNA for the CDR3: TGTGCCAGCAGCCTAGCCGGGACTAGCGAGGATACGCAGTATTTT. The complete variable domain, with remaining parts taken from reference TRBV7-9 and TRBJ2-3, reads DTGVSQNPRHKITKRGQNVTFRCDPISEHNRLYWYRQTLGQGPEFLTYFQNEAQLEKSRLLSDRFSAERPKGSFSTLEIQRTEQGDSAMYLCASSLAGTSEDTQYFGPGTRLTVL.

The sample holds many counts of this clonotype. In DNA, the CDR3 is TGTGCCAGCAGCTTCCGACTAGCGGGGGGCTACAATGAGCAGTTCTTC. Its protein is CASSFRLAGGYNEQFF. The V and J genes are TRBV5-5 and TRBJ2-1; 13 bases agree with TRBD2. Trimming removed 2 bases from V and 3 bases from J; junction bases left unmatched: 2. The CDR3 is made up of 16 amino acids. CDR1 is SGHKS and CDR2 is YYEKEE in the germline V gene (reference sequence).

This clonotype was detected many times. The J gene is TRBJ2-7, the V gene TRBV7-6; D is undetermined. V lost 2 bases and J 4 bases, leaving 9 bases between the germline ends. The CDR3 totals 13 residues. Germline-derived CDR1 and CDR2 are SGHVS and FNYEAQ. CDR3 in DNA: TGTGCCAGCAGCTTATCATTGGTTTACGAGCAGTACTTC. It yields the protein CASSLSLVYEQYF.

The CDR3 DNA follows: TGTGCCAGCAGCTTAGAGATAGCGGGGGCCACCGGGGAGCTGTTTTTT. Its protein is CASSLEIAGATGELFF. The genes are TRBV11-2 and TRBJ2-2; 9 bases align to TRBD2. Losses at the gene ends were 0 bases for V and 4 bases for J; bases not matched to a gene: 3. Germline V gives CDR1 SGHAT, CDR2 FQNNGV. The CDR3 is 16 amino acids.

The rearrangement joins TRBV5-6 to TRBJ1-6, with D unresolved. There are 16 residues in the CDR3. Trimming removed 0 bases at V and 1 base at J, with 8 bases between. Germline CDR1 SGHDT, CDR2 YYEEEE. The CDR3 protein is CASSLGWVSYNSPLHF. The CDR3 nucleotides are TGTGCCAGCAGCTTGGGCTGGGTGTCCTATAATTCACCCCTCCACTTT.

This clonotype was seen at least ten times. The chain joins TRBV7-2 to TRBJ2-5; a weak D match, TRBD2 (5 bases). The germline gives CDR1 SGHTA, CDR2 FQGNSA. This CDR3 is 13 amino acids long. Trimming shortened V by 3 bases and J by 4 bases, and 9 bases separated the two germline ends. Here the CDR3 DNA reads TGTGCCAGCAGCTTGGTAGCGCGAGAGACCCAGTACTTC. Translating gives CASSLVARETQYF. The full variable domain, its missing parts supplied by reference TRBV7-2 and TRBJ2-5, is GAGVSQSPSNKVTEKGKDVELRCDPISGHTALYWYRQSLGQGLEFLIYFQGNSAPDKSGLPSDRFSAERTGGSVSTLTIQRTQQEDSAVYLCASSLVARETQYFGPGTRLLVL.

This clonotype was observed many times. The V call is TRBV20-1, the J call TRBJ2-7; tentatively, D is TRBD1 or TRBD2 (5 bases each). Germline loops: CDR1 DFQATT, CDR2 SNEGSKA (reference sequence). The CDR3 is 17 residues long. V was cut by 4 bases and J by 3 bases, with 25 bases left in between. The CDR3 coding sequence is TGCAGTGCTACCGGGGCGGCGACGGCTAGCCGTGGCTACGAGCAGTACTTC. Translation: CSATGAATASRGYEQYF.

This clonotype was counted ten times or more. The chain employs TRBV20-1 and TRBJ2-1; no definite D call. The CDR3 has 16 amino acids. V lost 0 bases to trimming and J lost 0 bases, with 12 bases between them. Germline-derived CDR1 and CDR2 are DFQATT and SNEGSKA (reference sequence). The CDR3 DNA sequence: TGCAGTGCTAGAGATCGAGAGGATAGCTCCTACAATGAGCAGTTCTTC. Protein sequence: CSARDREDSSYNEQFF.